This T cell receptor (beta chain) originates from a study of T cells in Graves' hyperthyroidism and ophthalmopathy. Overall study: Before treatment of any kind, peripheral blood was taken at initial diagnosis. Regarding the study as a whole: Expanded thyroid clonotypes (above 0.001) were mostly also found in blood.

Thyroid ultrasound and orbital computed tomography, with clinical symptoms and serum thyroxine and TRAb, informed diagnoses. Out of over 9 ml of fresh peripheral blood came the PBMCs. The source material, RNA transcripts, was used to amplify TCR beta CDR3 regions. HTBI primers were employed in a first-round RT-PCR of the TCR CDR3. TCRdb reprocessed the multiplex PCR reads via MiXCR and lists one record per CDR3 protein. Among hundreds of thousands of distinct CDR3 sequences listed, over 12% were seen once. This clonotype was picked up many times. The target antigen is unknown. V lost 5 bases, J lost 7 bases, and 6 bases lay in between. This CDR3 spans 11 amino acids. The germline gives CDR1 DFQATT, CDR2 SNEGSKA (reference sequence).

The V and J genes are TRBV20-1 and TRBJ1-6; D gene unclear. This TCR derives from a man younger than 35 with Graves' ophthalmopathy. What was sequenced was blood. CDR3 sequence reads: CSAGSNSPLHF. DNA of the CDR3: TGCAGTGCTGGATCCAATTCACCCCTCCACTTT.